Included here is one T cell receptor beta chain sequence, with context. This CDR3 is 14 amino acids long. CDR1 ENHRY and CDR2 SYGVKD come from the germline V gene. With UMIs, 5'RACE template switching was used to make TCR beta cDNA. TCRdb reprocessed the 5' RACE reads and keeps a single row for each CDR3 protein, giving no DNA. The ten top clones account for roughly 5.2%, within a sample of a few hundred thousand distinct CDR3 sequences. These data belong to a study of T cells expressing NK-cell markers. Sequenced sample: blood T cells: a sorted CD56 or NKG2C T cell subset, CD4+ or CD8+ T cells, or bulk PBMC T cells (not recorded which). V and J are TRBV10-3 and TRBJ2-2; the TCRdb D gene call, TRBD1, has no DNA to confirm it. The receptor was derived from a man aged 18-69 years in good health. The CDR3 loop reads CAISGTGSPGELFF.